A selection of T cell receptor beta chains follows, all from one sample in a study of T cell changes during pregnancy in multiple sclerosis. Only in-frame clones appear in the TCRdb table, and some are missing; sequencing was by immunoSEQ multiplex PCR. The table has under 50,000 clones, 80% to 90% seen once. The sequenced sample was CD4+ T cells from peripheral blood mononuclear cells, obtained after pregnancy. These receptors all come from a female donor with multiple sclerosis, enrolled in a pregnancy study. CDR3s include the opening cysteine and the closing phenylalanine or tryptophan. Each record gives: V gene, J gene, D gene, CDR3 protein. D genes are given only for firm matches.

TRBV28	TRBJ1-2	TRBD1	CASRTGGSYGYTF
TRBV4-3	TRBJ2-3	NA	CASSQQQKLLTDTQYF
TRBV4-1	TRBJ2-2	TRBD2	CASSQRGSGGNTGELFF
TRBV6-4	TRBJ2-7	TRBD2	CASSRRELFYEQYF
TRBV30	TRBJ1-1	NA	CAWLPSLGAEAFF
TRBV7-2	TRBJ2-5	TRBD2	CASSRAGWGQETQYF
TRBV2	TRBJ1-4	NA	CASIDKPLPEKLFF
TRBV10-3	TRBJ2-7	NA	CAISETRSYEQYF
TRBV5-1	TRBJ1-4	TRBD1	CASSLVLTGTGEEKLFF
TRBV6-1	TRBJ2-2	NA	CASSNRASHGELFF
TRBV21-1	TRBJ2-7	NA	CASGDEQYF
TRBV6-1	TRBJ2-5	TRBD1	CASSEGTGGGETQYF
TRBV18	TRBJ2-1	NA	CASSPPTGMGYNEQFF
TRBV7-9	TRBJ2-1	TRBD2	CARTTSGNEQFF
TRBV4-2	TRBJ2-5	TRBD2	CASSQDRDGRGEETQYF
TRBV19	TRBJ2-1	TRBD2	CASSPGLAGDNEQFF
TRBV7-7	TRBJ2-5	NA	CASSLRSSRETQYF
TRBV6-1	TRBJ2-5	NA	CASSPSPTRGETQYF
TRBV5-1	TRBJ2-3	TRBD2	CASSSSGRTDTQYF
TRBV5-4	TRBJ1-2	NA	CASRGAGNYGYTF
TRBV27	TRBJ1-1	NA	CASSTGGNTEAFF
TRBV7-2	TRBJ1-5	NA	CASSLDSYSNQPQHF
TRBV25-1	TRBJ2-1	TRBD2	CASSDQLAGGYNEQFF